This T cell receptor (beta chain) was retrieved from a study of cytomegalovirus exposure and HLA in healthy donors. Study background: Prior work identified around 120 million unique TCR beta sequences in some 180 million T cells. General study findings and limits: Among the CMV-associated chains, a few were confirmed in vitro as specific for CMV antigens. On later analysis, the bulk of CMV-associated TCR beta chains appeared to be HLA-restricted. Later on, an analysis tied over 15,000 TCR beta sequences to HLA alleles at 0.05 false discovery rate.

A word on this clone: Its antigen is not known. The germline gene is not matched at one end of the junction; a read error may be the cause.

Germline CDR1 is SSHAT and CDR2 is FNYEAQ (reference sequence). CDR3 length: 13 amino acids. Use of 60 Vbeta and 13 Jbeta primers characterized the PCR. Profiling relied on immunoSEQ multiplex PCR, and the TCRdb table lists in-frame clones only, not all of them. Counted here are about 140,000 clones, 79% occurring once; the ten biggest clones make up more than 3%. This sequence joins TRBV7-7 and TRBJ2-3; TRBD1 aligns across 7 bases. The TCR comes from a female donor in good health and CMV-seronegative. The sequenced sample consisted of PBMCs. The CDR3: CASSPRQGWTQYF. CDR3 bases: TGTGCTAGCAGCCCTAGACAGGGTTGGACGCAGTATTTT.